The T cell receptor beta chain described here comes from a study of T cells in Graves' hyperthyroidism and ophthalmopathy. General study results and limits: Within blood appeared most thyroid clonotypes that had expanded above 0.001. Stable hyperthyroidism and ophthalmopathy were separated using 13 V-J signatures.

Hyperthyroidism in the patients, aged 18 to 65, was newly diagnosed and under 2 months in duration. The blood sample predates any ophthalmopathy symptoms, coming from first hyperthyroidism diagnosis. This CDR3 is 13 amino acids long. Germline CDR1 is MNHNS and CDR2 is SASEGT. V lost 5 bases and J lost 7, with 15 bases in between. Details on this clonotype: No antigen is known for it.

There were TCR beta CDR3 regions amplified from RNA transcripts. Using the HTBI primer set, a first-round RT-PCR was run on the TCR CDR3. MiXCR, run by TCRdb on the multiplex PCR reads, gives a single entry per CDR3 protein. The sample contains approximately 370,000 distinct CDR3 sequences, about a sixth of which appear only once. Sequencing was done on a sample of blood. The chain carries TRBV6-1 and TRBJ2-7; D might be TRBD1 (8 bases). The sequence came from a woman under 40 with Graves' hyperthyroidism that later progressed to Graves' ophthalmopathy. In DNA, the CDR3 is TGTGCCAGCAGTTCTACAGGGGGGGAAGAGCAGTACTTC. It encodes CASSSTGGEEQYF.